The present T cell receptor beta chain was sequenced within a study of shared clonotypes between healthy human individuals (dated by TCRdb to between 2020 and 2021). Regarding the study in general: Three men and two women, aged 18 to 49 years, made up the cohort. Per donor, three plates each were used for CD4 naive and CD4 memory, two for CD8 naive, and one for CD8 memory. Blood TCR repertoires of five healthy adults were deeply sequenced to estimate repertoire size and the extent of clonotype sharing between individuals. To increase sequencing depth and limit assay-specific biases, different laboratories used diverse techniques to prepare libraries and sequence TCR repertoires. Each donor's leukapheresis produced roughly between about 0.9 and 9.5 billion PBMCs. Paper-wide results and their limitations: The genetic and exposure-history diversity represented was limited by the small number of donors. About 5% of naive CD4, more than 3% of naive CD8, around 2.3% of memory CD4, and roughly 0.4% of memory CD8 clonotypes were shared across several donors. Sampling was limited to blood, and TCR repertoires in tissue likely differ from TCR repertoires in blood. Naive subsets generally had larger estimated clonotype richness than memory subsets did. Pairwise subsampling led to the expectation that sequencing depth would affect the degree of clonotype sharing among donors. Higher generation probabilities were observed for clonotypes shared by all four sorted-subset donors than for non-shared clonotypes. Even with the large sequencing depth, rarefaction of the sorted-subset datasets indicated that sequencing was incomplete.

Healthy HIV-negative adults with no recently reported acute infections or vaccinations were included as donors. Every donor was a Caucasian adult living in Nashville, Tennessee, USA. CD4+ T cells were enriched through magnetic negative selection, after which naive cells were positively selected on CD45RA and the remaining negative fraction served as the memory subset. Blood was collected by leukapheresis, and PBMCs were isolated by Ficoll-Histopaque density gradient centrifugation and then cryopreserved in liquid nitrogen vapor phase. Purity and quantity of every magnetically sorted T cell population were checked by analytical flow cytometry. From each sorted fraction, genomic DNA was isolated and quantified by UV absorbance on a Nanodrop 2000c. From the cysteine through the phenylalanine, the CDR3 covers 20 amino acids. Only the CDR3 part of the read is kept: 60 bases, read in frame from the first base. Trimming costs V 0 bases and J 4 bases, and their ends lie 25 bases apart. CDR1 and CDR2 are read off the germline V gene as SGHAT and FQNNGV.

Using the deep immunoSEQ assay, TCR CDR3 regions were amplified from genomic DNA by multiplex PCR. Extracted genomic DNA from each cell subset was spread evenly across all wells of several immunoSEQ 96-well plates, with each plate serving as a replicate. For sorted subsets, each replicate PCR was loaded with around 220 ng genomic DNA, equivalent to 25,000 to 35,000 T cell genomes. The purified libraries were quantified using a Qubit 3.0 fluorometer, sized with a Bioanalyzer 2100, and then quantified again using the KAPA Library Quantification kit. A separate single-read 150-cycle Illumina NextSeq 550 flow cell was used to sequence each immunoSEQ 96-well plate. From the authors' description of their analysis: Because the immunoSEQ output included only junctional sequences and no quality scores, the filtering could not be the same as the filtering used for full-length reads. Sequences were annotated with PyIR, a Python wrapper for IgBLAST v1.9, using IMGT germline references to assign V/J genes and CDR3. Reads with weak V/J assignments (E-value above 1e-6), missing CDR3, stop codons, out-of-frame junctions, or ambiguous translated residues were removed. V3J clonotypes were defined by identical inferred V gene, J gene, and CDR3 amino acid sequence. To compute the percentage overlap between repertoires, the number of shared unique clonotypes was divided by the size of the smaller repertoire. Richness of each repertoire was evaluated using RTK rarefaction, the Chao1 estimator, and Recon v2.1 estimates of unobserved clonotypes. Generation probabilities for all TCRbeta clonotypes obtained by the gDNA method from several donors were computed using OLGA. TCRdb stores this immuneACCESS table with in-frame sequences only. Part of the clones is absent; in the studies checked, under half of the shortfall reflects unresolved V genes, and no reason is known for the rest. The V and J calls and the clone size are those of that table, but D and trimming were determined from the DNA. The sample profile shows 2 million to 3 million clones; 90% to 95% of them were found once. The top ten clones comprise around 0.4% of the sample.

Comments on this clone: This receptor's antigen is unknown. Per-base qualities were not stored, and no clone one base away is much larger.

The TCR was taken from a man aged 18 to 30 in good health. Some clones in this sample may be carry-over from other donors' samples. The sequencing sample was made of naive CD4+ T cells from PBMCs. Reading the label with the study, this specimen's cell subset or site is: CD45RA+ positively selected. The sequence joins TRBV11-2 to TRBJ1-5, with TRBD1 as a weak D call on 6 bases. Here is the DNA: TGTGCCAGCAGCTTAGATCTTGCCCAGGGGAAATCTTCGGATAATCAGCCCCAGCATTTT. It codes for CASSLDLAQGKSSDNQPQHF.